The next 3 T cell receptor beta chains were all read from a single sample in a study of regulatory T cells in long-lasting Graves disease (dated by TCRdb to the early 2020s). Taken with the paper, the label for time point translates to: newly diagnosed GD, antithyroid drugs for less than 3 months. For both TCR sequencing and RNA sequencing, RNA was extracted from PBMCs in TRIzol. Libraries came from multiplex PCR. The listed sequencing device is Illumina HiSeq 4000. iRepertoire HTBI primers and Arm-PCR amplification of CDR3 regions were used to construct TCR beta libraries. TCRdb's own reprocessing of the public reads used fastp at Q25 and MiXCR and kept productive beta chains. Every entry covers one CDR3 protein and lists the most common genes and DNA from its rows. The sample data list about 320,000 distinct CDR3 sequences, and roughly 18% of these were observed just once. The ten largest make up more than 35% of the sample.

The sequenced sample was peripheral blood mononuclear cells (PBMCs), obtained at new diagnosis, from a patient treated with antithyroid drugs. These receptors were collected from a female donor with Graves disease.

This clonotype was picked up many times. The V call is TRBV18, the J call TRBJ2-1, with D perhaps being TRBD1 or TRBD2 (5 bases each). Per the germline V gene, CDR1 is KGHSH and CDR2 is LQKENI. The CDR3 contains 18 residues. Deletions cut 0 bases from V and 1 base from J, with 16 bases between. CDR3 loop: CASSPPFAEGTSYNEQFF. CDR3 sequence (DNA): TGTGCCAGCTCACCACCTTTCGCGGAAGGGACGTCCTACAATGAGCAGTTCTTC.

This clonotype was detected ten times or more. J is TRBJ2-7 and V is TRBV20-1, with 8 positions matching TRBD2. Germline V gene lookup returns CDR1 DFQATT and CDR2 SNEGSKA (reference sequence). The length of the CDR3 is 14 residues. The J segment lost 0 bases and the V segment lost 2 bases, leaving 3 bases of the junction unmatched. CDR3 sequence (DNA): TGCAGTGCTAGATCACTAGCGGACTCCTACGAGCAGTACTTC. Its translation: CSARSLADSYEQYF.

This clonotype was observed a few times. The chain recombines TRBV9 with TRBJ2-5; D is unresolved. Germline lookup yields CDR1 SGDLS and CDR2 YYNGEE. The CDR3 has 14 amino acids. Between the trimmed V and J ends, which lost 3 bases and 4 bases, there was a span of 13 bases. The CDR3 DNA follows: TGTGCCAGCAGCGCGGTCACTTACCCAGAGACCCAGTACTTC. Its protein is CASSAVTYPETQYF.